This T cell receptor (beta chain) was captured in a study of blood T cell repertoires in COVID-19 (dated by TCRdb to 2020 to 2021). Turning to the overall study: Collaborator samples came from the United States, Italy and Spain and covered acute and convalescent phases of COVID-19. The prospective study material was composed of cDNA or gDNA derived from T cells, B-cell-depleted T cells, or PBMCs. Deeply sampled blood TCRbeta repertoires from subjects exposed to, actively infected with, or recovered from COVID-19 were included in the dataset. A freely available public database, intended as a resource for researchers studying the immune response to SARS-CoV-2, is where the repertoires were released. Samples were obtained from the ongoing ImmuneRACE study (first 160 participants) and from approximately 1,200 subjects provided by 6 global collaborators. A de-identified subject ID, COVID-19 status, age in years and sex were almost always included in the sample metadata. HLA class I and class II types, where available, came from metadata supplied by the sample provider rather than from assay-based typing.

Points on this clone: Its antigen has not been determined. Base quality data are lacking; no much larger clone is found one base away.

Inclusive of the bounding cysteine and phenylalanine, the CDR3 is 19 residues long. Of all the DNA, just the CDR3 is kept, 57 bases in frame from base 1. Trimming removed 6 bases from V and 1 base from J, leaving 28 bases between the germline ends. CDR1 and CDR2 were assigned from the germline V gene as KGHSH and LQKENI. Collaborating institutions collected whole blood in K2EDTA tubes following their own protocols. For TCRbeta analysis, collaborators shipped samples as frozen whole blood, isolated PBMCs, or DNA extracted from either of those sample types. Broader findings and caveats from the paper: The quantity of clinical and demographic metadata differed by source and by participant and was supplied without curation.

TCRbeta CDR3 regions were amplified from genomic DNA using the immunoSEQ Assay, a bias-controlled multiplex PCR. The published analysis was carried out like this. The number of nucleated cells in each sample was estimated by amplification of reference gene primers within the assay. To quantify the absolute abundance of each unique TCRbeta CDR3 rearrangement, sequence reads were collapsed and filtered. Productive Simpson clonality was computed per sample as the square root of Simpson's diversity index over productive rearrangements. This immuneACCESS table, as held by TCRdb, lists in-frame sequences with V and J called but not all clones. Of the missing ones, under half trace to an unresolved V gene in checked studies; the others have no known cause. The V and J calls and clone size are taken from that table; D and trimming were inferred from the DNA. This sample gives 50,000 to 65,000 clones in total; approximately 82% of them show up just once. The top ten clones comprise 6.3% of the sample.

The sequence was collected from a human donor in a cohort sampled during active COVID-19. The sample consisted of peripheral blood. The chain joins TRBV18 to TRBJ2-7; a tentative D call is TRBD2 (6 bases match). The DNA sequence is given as TGTGCCAGCTCCCTAACCATCGCCTTAGAGGGAGGTAGGTCCTACGAGCAGTACTTC. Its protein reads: CASSLTIALEGGRSYEQYF.